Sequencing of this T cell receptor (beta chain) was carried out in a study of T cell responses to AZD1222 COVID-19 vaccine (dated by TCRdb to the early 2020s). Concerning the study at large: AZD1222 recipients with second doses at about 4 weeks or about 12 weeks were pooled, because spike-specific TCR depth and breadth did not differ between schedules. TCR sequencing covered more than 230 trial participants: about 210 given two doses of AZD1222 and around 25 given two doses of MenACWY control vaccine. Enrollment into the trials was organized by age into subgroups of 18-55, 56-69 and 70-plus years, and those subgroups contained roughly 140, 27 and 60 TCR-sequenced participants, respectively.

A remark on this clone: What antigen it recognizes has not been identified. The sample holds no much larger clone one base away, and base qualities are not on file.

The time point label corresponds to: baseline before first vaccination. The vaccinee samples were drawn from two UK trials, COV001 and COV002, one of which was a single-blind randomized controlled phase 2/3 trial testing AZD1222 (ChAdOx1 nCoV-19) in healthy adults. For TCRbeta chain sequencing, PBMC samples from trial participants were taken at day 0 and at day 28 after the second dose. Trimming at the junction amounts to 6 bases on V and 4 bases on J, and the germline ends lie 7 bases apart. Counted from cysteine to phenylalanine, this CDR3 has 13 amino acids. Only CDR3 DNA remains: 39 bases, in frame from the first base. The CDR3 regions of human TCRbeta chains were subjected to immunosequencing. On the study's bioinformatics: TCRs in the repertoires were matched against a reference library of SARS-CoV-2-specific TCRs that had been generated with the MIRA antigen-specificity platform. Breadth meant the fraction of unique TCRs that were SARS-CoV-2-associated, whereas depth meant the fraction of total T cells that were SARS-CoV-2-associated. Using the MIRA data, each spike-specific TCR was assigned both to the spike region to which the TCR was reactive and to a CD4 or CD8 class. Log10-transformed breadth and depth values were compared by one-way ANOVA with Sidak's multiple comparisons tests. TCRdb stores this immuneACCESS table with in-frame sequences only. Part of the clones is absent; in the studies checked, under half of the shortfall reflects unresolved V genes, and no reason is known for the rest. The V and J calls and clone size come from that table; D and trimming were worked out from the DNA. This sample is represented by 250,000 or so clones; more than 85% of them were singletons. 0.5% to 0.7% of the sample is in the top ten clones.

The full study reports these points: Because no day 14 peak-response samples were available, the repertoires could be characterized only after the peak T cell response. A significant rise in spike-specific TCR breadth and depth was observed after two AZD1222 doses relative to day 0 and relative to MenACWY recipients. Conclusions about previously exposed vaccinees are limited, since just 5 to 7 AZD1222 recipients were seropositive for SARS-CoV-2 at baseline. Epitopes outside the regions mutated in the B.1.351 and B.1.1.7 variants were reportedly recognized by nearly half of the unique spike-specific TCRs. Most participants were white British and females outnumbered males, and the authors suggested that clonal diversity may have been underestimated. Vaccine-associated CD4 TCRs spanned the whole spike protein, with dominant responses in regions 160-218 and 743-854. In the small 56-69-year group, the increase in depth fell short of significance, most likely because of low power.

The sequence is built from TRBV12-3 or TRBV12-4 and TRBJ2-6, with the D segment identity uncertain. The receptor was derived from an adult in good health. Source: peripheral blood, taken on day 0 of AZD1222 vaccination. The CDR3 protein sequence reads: CASRPSGANVLTF. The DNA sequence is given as TGTGCCAGCAGACCGTCAGGGGCCAACGTCCTGACTTTC.